These T cell receptor beta chains were read from a single sample in a study of cytomegalovirus exposure and HLA in healthy donors. Assay: immunoSEQ multiplex PCR; the TCRdb copy retains only in-frame clones and omits some. Of 100,000 to 150,000 clones listed, approximately 80% are singletons. Sequenced input: PBMCs. These receptors all come from a male donor in good health and CMV-seropositive. Both conserved end residues are part of each CDR3. The D gene is left open where the match is weak. Size is omitted from some rows. Given values are once, few, many or a class for expanded clones.

>11|TRBV7-9|TRBJ1-1|few|TRBD1
CASSSDREAFF
TGTGCCAGCAGCTCGGACAGGGAGGCTTTCTTT
>14|TRBV7-2|TRBJ2-7|NA|TRBD1
CASSPGRTGGEQYF
TGTGCCAGCAGCCCCGGTCGAACAGGGGGTGAGCAGTACTTC
>15|TRBV18|TRBJ2-3|NA|TRBD2
CASSSVAGVTDTQYF
TGTGCCAGCTCATCAGTTGCGGGGGTCACAGATACGCAGTATTTT
>14|TRBV19|TRBJ1-6|NA|TRBD1
CASTQDRGGSPLHF
TGTGCCAGTACCCAAGACAGGGGAGGCTCACCCCTCCACTTT
>17|TRBV4-2|TRBJ2-7|NA|NA
CASSQDYWGGASYEQYF
TGTGCCAGCAGCCAAGATTATTGGGGGGGGGCTTCCTACGAGCAGTACTTC
>16|TRBV9|TRBJ2-1|once|TRBD1
CASSVLSWTGAYEQFF
TGTGCCAGCAGCGTACTATCTTGGACAGGGGCGTATGAGCAGTTCTTC
>13|TRBV5-1|TRBJ2-2|NA|NA
CASSLRLTGELFF
TGCGCCAGCAGCTTGAGACTAACCGGGGAGCTGTTTTTT
>16|TRBV5-1|TRBJ2-1|NA|TRBD2
CASSLGLAGGHGEQFF
TGCGCCAGCAGCTTGGGACTAGCGGGGGGGCACGGTGAGCAGTTCTTC
>16|TRBV5-4|TRBJ1-3|NA|NA
CASSLDRGSSGNTIYF
TGTGCCAGCAGCTTGGATCGGGGAAGCTCTGGAAACACCATATATTTT
>16|TRBV10-3|TRBJ2-1|NA|TRBD2
CAARGLAGGPYNEQFF
TGTGCCGCGAGGGGGCTAGCGGGAGGGCCCTACAATGAGCAGTTCTTC
>17|TRBV18|TRBJ1-5|NA|NA
CASSLGPRALSNQPQHF
TGTGCCAGCTCACTAGGCCCCAGGGCCCTTAGCAATCAGCCCCAGCATTTT
>16|TRBV18|TRBJ2-3|NA|TRBD2
CASSPPGGRATDTQYF
TGTGCCAGCTCACCACCTGGCGGGAGGGCGACAGATACGCAGTATTTT
>15|TRBV28|TRBJ2-7|NA|TRBD1
CASSLPGQGSHEQYF
TGTGCCAGCAGTTTACCGGGACAGGGGTCCCACGAGCAGTACTTC
>13|TRBV28|TRBJ2-7|NA|NA
CASSLIGAYEQYF
TGTGCCAGCAGTTTAATAGGGGCCTACGAGCAGTACTTC
>15|TRBV5-1|TRBJ2-5|NA|NA
CASSLREVRAETQYF
TGCGCCAGCAGCTTGAGGGAGGTCCGCGCGGAGACCCAGTACTTC
>14|TRBV7-2|TRBJ1-1|NA|NA
CASSLVFLNTEAFF
TGTGCCAGCAGCTTAGTGTTTCTAAACACTGAAGCTTTCTTT
>15|TRBV5-5|TRBJ1-2|NA|TRBD1
CASSRTQGANYGYTF
TGTGCCAGCAGCCGCACACAGGGGGCTAACTATGGCTACACCTTC
>15|TRBV29-1|TRBJ2-1|once|TRBD2
CSVGVGLAGGNEQFF
TGCAGCGTGGGGGTGGGACTAGCGGGGGGTAATGAGCAGTTCTTC
>13|TRBV28|TRBJ1-2|few|NA
CASSLRQLRGYTF
TGTGCCAGCAGTTTAAGGCAGTTGAGGGGCTACACCTTC
>15|TRBV27|TRBJ2-3|NA|TRBD2
CASSHERGAGDTQYF
TGTGCCAGCAGTCACGAGCGGGGGGCAGGGGATACGCAGTATTTT
>15|TRBV30|TRBJ1-2|few|TRBD1
CAWSQPRTGHYGYTF
TGTGCCTGGTCACAGCCACGGACAGGACACTATGGCTACACCTTC
>16|TRBV5-1|TRBJ2-2|NA|NA
CASSPEVGGLGGELFF
TGCGCCAGCAGCCCGGAGGTGGGGGGGCTCGGCGGGGAGCTGTTTTTT
>14|TRBV6-6|TRBJ2-1|NA|NA
CASTPGLPNNEQFF
TGTGCCAGCACCCCTGGACTACCTAACAATGAGCAGTTCTTC
>17|TRBV10-3|TRBJ2-7|NA|TRBD2
CAISGGPTSGGAHEQYF
TGTGCCATCAGTGGGGGCCCGACTAGCGGGGGGGCTCACGAGCAGTACTTC
>17|TRBV5-5|TRBJ1-1|NA|NA
CASSLSSLLGGRSEAFF
TGTGCCAGCAGCTTGTCTTCTTTACTGGGGGGAAGATCTGAAGCTTTCTTT
>14|TRBV6-5|TRBJ2-4|once|NA
CASSRGGSKNSQYF
TGTGCCAGCAGCCGGGGTGGTTCCAAAAACAGTCAGTACTTC
>15|TRBV11-2|TRBJ2-7|NA|TRBD2
CASSLDRRGGSVQYF
TGTGCCAGCAGCTTAGATCGGCGGGGGGGCTCCGTGCAGTACTTC
>14|TRBV28|TRBJ1-1|NA|TRBD1
CASLLFRGFTEAFF
TGTGCCAGTTTACTTTTCAGGGGGTTTACTGAAGCTTTCTTT
>12|TRBV29-1|TRBJ2-7|NA|NA
CSVDGGSAGQYF
TGCAGCGTTGACGGTGGGAGCGCCGGACAGTACTTC
>15|TRBV6-5|TRBJ2-7|once|TRBD1
CASSAPGQSSYEQYF
TGTGCCAGCAGTGCTCCGGGACAGAGCTCCTACGAGCAGTACTTC
>15|TRBV13|TRBJ2-7|NA|TRBD2
CASSLFLTGGYEQYF
TGTGCCAGCAGCTTATTTTTAACGGGAGGGTACGAGCAGTACTTC
>15|TRBV19|TRBJ1-1|NA|NA
CASSTMGGAGTEAFF
TGTGCCAGTAGTACGATGGGAGGGGCCGGCACTGAAGCTTTCTTT
>12|TRBV11-2|TRBJ2-5|NA|NA
CASVQGTGEQYF
TGTGCCAGCGTCCAGGGAACGGGTGAGCAGTACTTC
>14|TRBV6-1|TRBJ1-1|NA|NA
CASTEAGAGTEAFF
TGTGCCAGCACCGAAGCAGGGGCGGGAACTGAAGCTTTCTTT
>15|TRBV7-9|TRBJ2-7|NA|NA
CASSLGVGVGYEQYF
TGTGCCAGCAGCTTAGGGGTGGGAGTCGGCTACGAGCAGTACTTC
>13|TRBV28|TRBJ1-2|NA|NA
CASSLYMAVGYTF
TGTGCCAGCAGTTTATATATGGCGGTTGGCTACACCTTC
>15|TRBV28|TRBJ1-5|NA|TRBD1
CASRPGTGGWQPQHF
TGTGCCAGCAGGCCCGGGACAGGGGGCTGGCAGCCCCAGCATTTT
>18|TRBV19|TRBJ2-1|NA|TRBD1
CASSIGPGQRATYNEQFF
TGTGCCAGTAGTATTGGCCCGGGACAGAGAGCTACCTACAATGAGCAGTTCTTC
>14|TRBV6-4|TRBJ1-5|NA|NA
CAIDTVAGNQPRHF
TGTGCCATCGATACAGTGGCCGGCAATCAGCCCCGGCATTTT
>15|TRBV15|TRBJ1-2|NA|TRBD1
CATSRETGFDYGYTF
TGTGCCACCAGCAGAGAGACAGGGTTTGACTATGGCTACACCTTC
>15|TRBV6-1|TRBJ1-6|NA|TRBD1
CASSEVPGGGSPLHF
TGTGCCAGCAGTGAAGTACCAGGGGGTGGTTCACCCCTCCACTTT
>20|TRBV5-1|TRBJ1-2|NA|TRBD1
CASTPELTGGEIWNYYGYTF
TGCGCCAGCACCCCAGAACTCACAGGGGGCGAAATATGGAATTACTATGGCTACACCTTC
>12|TRBV28|TRBJ2-3|NA|NA
CASSLSGDTQYF
TGTGCCAGCAGTTTATCAGGAGATACGCAGTATTTT
>14|TRBV5-1|TRBJ2-7|NA|TRBD2
CASSLAGGHNEQYF
TGCGCCAGCAGCCTAGCGGGAGGGCACAACGAGCAGTACTTC
>15|TRBV11-3|TRBJ2-3|NA|TRBD1
CASSLRQGYTDTQYF
TGTGCCAGCAGCTTAAGACAGGGATACACAGATACGCAGTATTTT
>13|TRBV27|TRBJ2-7|NA|TRBD1
CASSTGQLYEQYF
TGTGCCAGCAGTACGGGACAGCTCTACGAGCAGTACTTC
>11|TRBV29-1|TRBJ1-1|NA|TRBD1
CSVFRGVAAFF
TGCAGCGTTTTCAGGGGGGTCGCGGCTTTCTTT
>17|TRBV11-1|TRBJ2-5|NA|TRBD1
CASSLRSRQGTEETQYF
TGTGCCAGCAGCTTACGGTCTAGACAGGGGACAGAAGAGACCCAGTACTTC
>14|TRBV6-6|TRBJ2-1|NA|TRBD2
CASSPGTSVDEQFF
TGTGCCAGCAGTCCAGGGACTAGCGTCGATGAGCAGTTCTTC
>16|TRBV7-8|TRBJ1-5|NA|NA
CASSLQAGDRNQPQHF
TGTGCCAGCAGCTTACAGGCAGGGGACCGCAATCAGCCCCAGCATTTT
>14|TRBV6-5|TRBJ1-1|NA|TRBD1
CASTPTGRNTEAFF
TGTGCCAGCACCCCGACAGGGAGGAACACTGAAGCTTTCTTT
>15|TRBV6-5|TRBJ1-2|NA|NA
CASSYSGHGYYGYTF
TGTGCCAGCAGTTACTCGGGACACGGGTACTATGGCTACACCTTC
>17|TRBV4-1|TRBJ2-1|NA|TRBD2
CASSRGGLAAPYNEQFF
TGCGCCAGCAGCCGGGGGGGACTAGCGGCCCCCTACAATGAGCAGTTCTTC
>16|TRBV28|TRBJ2-5|NA|TRBD2
CASSPAGATFPETQYF
TGTGCCAGCAGTCCCGCGGGAGCAACCTTCCCGGAGACCCAGTACTTC
>13|TRBV30|TRBJ1-2|NA|NA
CAWMRQAIYGYTF
TGTGCCTGGATGCGACAGGCTATCTATGGCTACACCTTC